A single sample is the source of the 5 T cell receptor beta chains below, sequenced in a study of blood T cell repertoires in COVID-19. The protocol was immunoSEQ multiplex PCR, while the TCRdb copy is restricted to in-frame clones and leaves out a portion. The sample has roughly 260,000 clones, around 92% seen once. Sequences were obtained from peripheral blood. These TCRs come from a person aged 18 to 35 with COVID-19, enrolled during active disease.

This sequence joins TRBV30 and TRBJ2-1; 7 nucleotides match TRBD2. Trimming removed 1 base from V and 9 bases from J; junction bases left unmatched: 6. The CDR3 extends over 13 amino acids. CDR1 and CDR2 (germline): GTSNPN, SVGIG (reference sequence). The CDR3 spells CAWSEGLEREQFF. CDR3 bases: TGTGCCTGGAGTGAAGGACTAGAACGTGAGCAGTTCTTC.

CDR3 sequence (DNA): TGTGCCACCAGTGATTTGCTATCGGGGAACAATGAGCAGTTCTTC. The encoded protein is CATSDLLSGNNEQFF. The V gene is TRBV24-1, the J gene TRBJ2-1, with D possibly matching TRBD2 (5 bases). CDR1 is KGHDR and CDR2 is SFDVKD in the germline V gene. The CDR3 covers 15 residues. V lost 0 bases, J lost 5 bases, and 10 bases lay in between.

The CDR3 loop is CASRQGSPLHF. The CDR3 DNA is TGTGCCAGCAGACAGGGTTCACCCCTCCACTTT. The chain joins TRBV2 to TRBJ1-6; D perhaps matches TRBD1 (6 bases). Germline loops: CDR1 SNHLY, CDR2 FYNNEI. Trimming removed 6 bases from V and 9 bases from J, with 6 bases in between. This CDR3 is 11 amino acids long.

The chain combines TRBV10-2 with TRBJ2-7; D perhaps matches TRBD1 (5 bases). Germline V gives CDR1 WSHSY, CDR2 SAAADI. The CDR3 spans 14 residues. Trimming took off 4 bases at V and 2 bases at J, with 12 bases between the two ends. The CDR3 spells CASSASRGTYEQYF. The CDR3 DNA follows: TGCGCCAGCAGTGCTTCTAGGGGCACCTACGAGCAGTACTTC.

J is TRBJ1-4 and V is TRBV30; D ambiguous. CDR1 and CDR2 from the germline V gene are GTSNPN and SVGIG (reference sequence). The CDR3 is 15 residues long. V was pared by 2 bases and J by 7 bases, with 17 bases between. The CDR3 loop reads CAWSRFSPMGEKLFF. The CDR3 coding sequence is TGTGCCTGGAGTCGCTTTAGCCCCATGGGTGAAAAACTGTTTTTT.